These T cell receptor beta chains were read from a single sample in a study of beta chain features in type 1 diabetes. TCRdb's copy holds only in-frame clones and misses some; the assay was immunoSEQ multiplex PCR. The table shows 350,000 to 400,000 clones, with roughly 16% occurring only once. The sample comprised naive CD4+ T cells from blood. The receptors were gathered from a woman under 30 in good health. Both conserved end residues are part of each CDR3. D genes are given only for firm matches. The size of a clone is reported for some rows only, either as once, few or many, or as a class for expanded clones.

clone_size j_call d_call v_call cdr3_nt cdr3_aa
NA TRBJ1-1 TRBD1 TRBV30 TGTGCCTGGAGTGTTGGGGGGACAGGGAACACTGAAGCTTTCTTT CAWSVGGTGNTEAFF
NA TRBJ1-5 NA TRBV15 TGTGCCACCGGAGCCTACGCCCAGCCCCAGCATTTT CATGAYAQPQHF
NA TRBJ2-1 TRBD2 TRBV19 TGTGCCAGTAGTATTCCCCCTAGCGGGAGCTATGAGCAGTTCTTC CASSIPPSGSYEQFF
few TRBJ2-1 TRBD1 TRBV7-3 TGTGCCAGCAGCAAGGGACAGCCCAATGAGCAGTTCTTC CASSKGQPNEQFF
few TRBJ1-3 NA TRBV30 TGTGCCTGGAGTCTTGGGGCTTCCTCTGGAAACACCATATATTTT CAWSLGASSGNTIYF
few TRBJ2-7 NA TRBV18 TGTGCCAGCTCACCGAGGAGAGAGCAGTACTTC CASSPRREQYF
NA TRBJ2-5 NA TRBV25-1 TGTGCCAGCAGTGAATATTACGGGGAGACCCAGTACTTC CASSEYYGETQYF
NA TRBJ2-3 TRBD2 TRBV5-1 TGCGCCAGCAGCTCCGGGACTAGCGGGACCTGGCCAGATACGCAGTATTTT CASSSGTSGTWPDTQYF
NA TRBJ2-7 TRBD2 TRBV7-3 TGTGCCAGCAGCTTACTTCCGGGGTTAGCGGGAGCTGTATCCGAGCAGTACTTC CASSLLPGLAGAVSEQYF
few TRBJ2-7 TRBD1 TRBV28 TGTGCCAGCAGTCCCTCCGGGACAGGGGGCTACGAGCAGTACTTC CASSPSGTGGYEQYF
NA TRBJ1-2 NA TRBV7-8 TGTGCCAGCAGCTTACGACGAGAAGGAGGTGGCTACACCTTC CASSLRREGGGYTF
few TRBJ2-5 TRBD2 TRBV11-2 TGTGCCAGCAGCTCTAGCGGGAGGCCAGAGACCCAGTACTTC CASSSSGRPETQYF
few TRBJ2-7 TRBD2 TRBV28 TGTGCCAGCAGGGGGACTGGGAGGGCCTACGAGCAGTACTTC CASRGTGRAYEQYF
few TRBJ2-5 TRBD1 TRBV27 TGTGCCAGCAGCCTCCTCAGGGGGCGGGAGACCCAGTACTTC CASSLLRGRETQYF
NA TRBJ1-1 NA TRBV25-1 TGTGCCAGCAGTGAGAAAATGTGGGCGGGAACTGAAGCTTTCTTT CASSEKMWAGTEAFF
few TRBJ1-1 NA TRBV28 TGTGCCAGCAGTTTATTATACACTGAAGCTTTCTTT CASSLLYTEAFF
NA TRBJ1-1 NA TRBV25-1 TGTGCCAGCAGTGGTTTCTTCTATTCGACTGAAGCTTTCTTT CASSGFFYSTEAFF
few TRBJ2-7 TRBD2 TRBV13 TGTGCCAGCAGCTTAGGAAACCTAGCGGGAGTCCACGAGCAGTACTTC CASSLGNLAGVHEQYF
few TRBJ1-1 NA TRBV29-1 TGCAGCGTTGCGCGCACTGAAGCTTTCTTT CSVARTEAFF
few TRBJ2-1 TRBD2 TRBV25-1 TGTGCCAGCAGTGAGGGTGGGCTAGCGGGAACCATTGAGCAGTTCTTC CASSEGGLAGTIEQFF
NA TRBJ1-2 TRBD1 TRBV9 TGTGCCAGCAGCGCCGGGGGGGGACAGTTGGACTATGGCTACACCTTC CASSAGGGQLDYGYTF
few TRBJ1-1 NA TRBV18 TGTGCCAGCTTAGACGGACAGCTGAACACTGAAGCTTTCTTT CASLDGQLNTEAFF
few TRBJ1-1 NA TRBV6-5 TGTGCCAGCAGTTACTCCTCAGGCAGGCAGAACACTGAAGCTTTCTTT CASSYSSGRQNTEAFF
NA TRBJ2-7 NA TRBV7-9 TGTGCCAGCGGCATCATCGGGAGACCCGAGCAGTACTTC CASGIIGRPEQYF
NA TRBJ1-4 NA TRBV30 TGTGCCTGGAGTAATGGGGCGGCTAATGAAAAACTGTTTTTT CAWSNGAANEKLFF
few TRBJ2-7 TRBD2 TRBV4-2 TGTGCCAGCAGCCAAGATCGTGGGTGGGGACTAGCGGACTACGAGCAGTACTTC CASSQDRGWGLADYEQYF
NA TRBJ2-1 TRBD2 TRBV25-1 TGTGCCAGCAGGACTAGCGGGATCAACAATGAGCAGTTCTTC CASRTSGINNEQFF
NA TRBJ1-4 NA TRBV29-1 TGCAGCGTGGCCTCATATGGAACTAATGAAAAACTGTTTTTT CSVASYGTNEKLFF
NA TRBJ2-3 NA TRBV29-1 TGCAGCGTTGGAGGCACAGATACGCAGTATTTT CSVGGTDTQYF
NA TRBJ1-1 NA TRBV7-9 TGTGCCAGCAGCCATCAGGAGAACACTGAAGCTTTCTTT CASSHQENTEAFF
few TRBJ2-7 TRBD2 TRBV15 TGTGCCACCAGCAGAGGTGGGACTAGCGGGAGTAGGGAGCAGTACTTC CATSRGGTSGSREQYF
NA TRBJ1-1 NA TRBV4-2 TGTGCCAGCAGCCAAGTCGGGCAGGGGATGAACACTGAAGCTTTCTTT CASSQVGQGMNTEAFF
NA TRBJ1-1 NA TRBV30 TGTGCCTGGAAAAGTAGGAGGTCCACTGAAGCTTCCTTT CAWKSRRSTEASF
few TRBJ1-2 TRBD1 TRBV4-3 TGCGCCAGCAGCCAAATCCGGGACAGAGAGAATGGCTACACCTTC CASSQIRDRENGYTF
few TRBJ2-3 TRBD1 TRBV7-2 TGTGCCAGCAGACCAGGGGGCTCGGCAGATACGCAGTATTTT CASRPGGSADTQYF
NA TRBJ1-1 NA TRBV5-1 TGCGCCAGCAGCTTGGTATCCGACAGCAGGGCTGAAGCTTTCTTT CASSLVSDSRAEAFF
few TRBJ2-3 NA TRBV18 TGTGCCAGCTCTTATGACGGGGATACGCAGTATTTT CASSYDGDTQYF
NA TRBJ1-2 NA TRBV11-1 TGTGCCAGCACTACCCCCGGGTTTGGCTACACCTTC CASTTPGFGYTF
few TRBJ2-1 NA TRBV29-1 TGCAGCGTTGAAATTGTCCCGCGGTACAATGAGCAGTTCTTC CSVEIVPRYNEQFF
few TRBJ2-7 NA TRBV7-9 TGTGCCAGCAGGAAAGAGGCGGTCGAGCAGTACTTC CASRKEAVEQYF
NA TRBJ2-1 TRBD2 TRBV4-1 TGCGCCAGCAGCCAAGATAAAGGGACTAGCGGTTACAATGAGCAGTTCTTC CASSQDKGTSGYNEQFF
NA TRBJ2-5 TRBD2 TRBV30 TGTGCCTGGAGTGTACGCGGGGGTAGGCAGACCCAGTACTTC CAWSVRGGRQTQYF
NA TRBJ1-1 NA TRBV30 TGTGCCTGGAGTGTTGGGGCTGGGGGCGGTGAAGCTTTCTTT CAWSVGAGGGEAFF
NA TRBJ2-4 NA TRBV4-1 TGCGCCAGCAGCCAAGAGGGCAGGGTCAACATTCAGTACTTC CASSQEGRVNIQYF
NA TRBJ2-5 TRBD2 TRBV11-3 TGTGCCAGCAGCTCCCGACTAGCCAACCTCCAAGAGACCCAGTACTTC CASSSRLANLQETQYF
NA TRBJ1-1 NA TRBV4-3 TGCGCCAGCAGCCAAGATCGGAACAGCAGAGTCGCTGAAGCTTTCTTT CASSQDRNSRVAEAFF
few TRBJ2-3 TRBD2 TRBV30 TGTGCCTGGAGTGTCGGGGGCGCGGGAGGGCCGTCAGATACGCAGTATTTT CAWSVGGAGGPSDTQYF
NA TRBJ2-5 TRBD2 TRBV5-1 TGCGCCAGCAGCCCTGGACTAGCGGGAGGGCCGAGGGAGACCCAGTACTTC CASSPGLAGGPRETQYF
NA TRBJ2-1 TRBD2 TRBV7-2 TGTGCCAGCAGACCCACTAGCGGGAGGCCCATCGGTGAGCAGTTCTTC CASRPTSGRPIGEQFF
NA TRBJ2-1 NA TRBV15 TGTGCCACCAGCACCGGGACTCAAACCTACAATGAGCAGTTCTTC CATSTGTQTYNEQFF
NA TRBJ2-7 NA TRBV7-9 TGTGCCAGCAGCTTGTTCACCGGAGGTGGGCTCGTCTACGAGCAGTACTTC CASSLFTGGGLVYEQYF
few TRBJ2-1 TRBD2 TRBV7-9 TGTGCCAGCAGACCTAGCGGGAGCTCCTACAATGAGCAGTTCTTC CASRPSGSSYNEQFF
NA TRBJ1-2 TRBD1 TRBV6-1 TGTGCCAGCAGTGAAAGACAGGGCTATGGCTACACCTTC CASSERQGYGYTF
NA TRBJ2-3 NA TRBV6-5 TGTGCCAGCAGCTCCACAGATACGCAGTATTTT CASSSTDTQYF